These 15 T cell receptor beta chains were sequenced from one sample in a study of blood T cell repertoires in COVID-19. Here immunoSEQ multiplex PCR was the method, and the copy in TCRdb shows in-frame clones only, minus some. The table has about 270,000 clones, about 87% seen once; the top ten hold approximately 4%. The sample was PBMCs or T cells enriched from blood (not recorded which). Every receptor here comes from a woman aged 25 to 39 with acute COVID-19.

The V and J genes are TRBV7-8 and TRBJ2-2; a weak D match, TRBD1 (6 bases). CDR1 SGHVS and CDR2 FQNEAQ come from the germline V gene. Trimming left V 4 bases short and J 8 bases short, with 8 bases between. The CDR3 runs 12 residues. The CDR3 coding sequence is TGTGCCAGCAGCTCCGGGACAGGGGAGCTGTTTTTT. Amino acid sequence: CASSSGTGELFF.

This clone was detected once. CDR3 DNA: TGTGCCAGCACACTAGCGGGAGTCGCCCGGGTTGATGAGCAGTTCTTC. Protein sequence: CASTLAGVARVDEQFF. The gene calls are TRBV7-9 and TRBJ2-1, with 11 nucleotides matching TRBD2. This CDR3 is built from 16 residues. Germline trimming cut 7 bases from V and 8 bases from J; bases unmatched to any gene: 13. CDR1 and CDR2 (germline): SEHNR, FQNEAQ (reference sequence). Using reference TRBV7-9 and TRBJ2-1 for the parts outside the CDR3, the full variable domain is DTGVSQNPRHKITKRGQNVTFRCDPISEHNRLYWYRQTLGQGPEFLTYFQNEAQLEKSRLLSDRFSAERPKGSFSTLEIQRTEQGDSAMYLCASTLAGVARVDEQFFGPGTRLTVL.

The chain recombines TRBV7-2 with TRBJ1-4, with D unclear. Germline loops: CDR1 SGHTA, CDR2 FQGNSA. This CDR3 is built from 14 residues. V was pared by 5 bases and J by 0 bases, with 7 bases between. The CDR3 reads CASSPGATNEKLFF. The CDR3, as DNA: TGTGCCAGCAGCCCCGGAGCAACTAATGAAAAACTGTTTTTT.

The rearrangement uses TRBV7-2 and TRBJ2-7, with D possibly matching TRBD2 (6 bases). Trimming stripped 5 bases from V and 5 bases from J, with 10 bases between. Germline V gives CDR1 SGHTA, CDR2 FQGNSA. The CDR3 is made up of 12 amino acids. CDR3 in DNA: TGTGCCAGCAGCCTTACTAGCAACGAGCAGTACTTC. Translation gives CASSLTSNEQYF.

This sequence joins TRBV28 and TRBJ2-3; 9 bases are shared with TRBD2. CDR3 size: 14 residues. The V gene's germline CDR1 is MDHEN and CDR2 SYDVKM. V lost 11 bases to trimming and J lost 1 base; unmatched junction nucleotides: 7. The CDR3 reads CAGIAGAGTDTQYF. Written as DNA, the CDR3 is TGTGCCGGTATAGCGGGAGCCGGCACAGATACGCAGTATTTT.

This chain joins TRBV7-8 and TRBJ2-3; TRBD2 agrees at 10 bases. J was trimmed by 5 bases and V by 3 bases; bases with no gene match: 5. Germline CDR1 is SGHVS and CDR2 is FQNEAQ. The CDR3 contains 15 residues. The CDR3 DNA is TGTGCCAGCAGCTTGCTAGCGGGAGCAAAAGATACGCAGTATTTT. It translates to CASSLLAGAKDTQYF. The whole variable domain, filled in from reference TRBV7-8 and TRBJ2-3, reads GAGVSQSPRYKVAKRGQDVALRCDPISGHVSLFWYQQALGQGPEFLTYFQNEAQLDKSGLPSDRFFAERPEGSVSTLKIQRTQQEDSAVYLCASSLLAGAKDTQYFGPGTRLTVL.

The chain joins TRBV24-1 to TRBJ1-5, with D unclear. Trimming shortened V by 4 bases and J by 6 bases, and 9 bases separated the two germline ends. The CDR3 runs to 13 residues. Per germline, CDR1 KGHDR and CDR2 SFDVKD. CDR3 coding DNA: TGTGCCACCAGTGAATCCGTGGCTCAGCCCCAGCATTTT. As protein: CATSESVAQPQHF.

The V call is TRBV9, the J call TRBJ2-7; a possible D gene is TRBD2 (6 bases). V was cut by 0 bases and J by 0 bases, with 10 bases left in between. CDR1 SGDLS and CDR2 YYNGEE come from the germline V gene. The CDR3 has 15 amino acids. The CDR3 DNA follows: TGTGCCAGCAGCGTAGATGCTAGCGTCTCCTACGAGCAGTACTTC. It codes for CASSVDASVSYEQYF.

There are a few counts of this clone. This sample includes further DNA sequences coding for the same CDR3. The V call is TRBV2, the J call TRBJ1-5, with 9 bases aligning to TRBD1. V gave up 4 bases and J gave up 2 bases; unmatched junction bases: 0. The CDR3 has 14 residues. The germline CDR1 and CDR2 sequences are SNHLY and FYNNEI. The CDR3 coding sequence is TGTGCCAGCAGTGGGACAGGGGGCAATCAGCCCCAGCATTTT. This encodes CASSGTGGNQPQHF.

The rearrangement uses TRBV27 and TRBJ1-5; TRBD1 matches at 9 bases. The CDR3 sequence is 14 residues long. V trimming: 6 bases; J trimming: 4 bases; junction bases outside the gene matches: 4. Per the germline V gene, CDR1 is MNHEY and CDR2 is SMNVEV (reference sequence). CDR3 nucleotides: TGTGCCAGCAGCCCGGACAGGGGAAATCAGCCCCAGCATTTT. This gives the protein CASSPDRGNQPQHF.

CDR3 in amino acids: CASSLIAGALTSSYNSPLHF. Written as DNA, the CDR3 is TGTGCCAGCAGTTTAATAGCGGGGGCGCTCACATCATCCTATAATTCACCCCTCCACTTT. This rearrangement joins TRBV28 to TRBJ1-6; possibly TRBD1 for D (6 bases). Trimming removed 2 bases from V and 1 base from J, with 21 bases in between. Germline lookup yields CDR1 MDHEN and CDR2 SYDVKM. This CDR3 contains 20 residues.

The V call is TRBV28, the J call TRBJ2-3; 10 bases align to TRBD2. V dropped 10 bases and J dropped 7; count of bases not matched to a gene: 11. Germline V lookup: CDR1 MDHEN, CDR2 SYDVKM. The CDR3 sequence is 14 residues long. The CDR3 DNA is TGTGCCACACGAGCGGGAGGGCTCGGGAATACGCAGTATTTT. Its translation: CATRAGGLGNTQYF. The variable domain in full, completed from reference TRBV28 and TRBJ2-3, reads DVKVTQSSRYLVKRTGEKVFLECVQDMDHENMFWYRQDPGLGLRLIYFSYDVKMKEKGDIPEGYSVSREKKERFSLILESASTNQTSMYLCATRAGGLGNTQYFGPGTRLTVL.

This chain joins TRBV28 and TRBJ2-7, with a tentative D call TRBD1 (5 bases). Germline values: CDR1 MDHEN, CDR2 SYDVKM. There are 14 residues in the CDR3. Trimming took off 5 bases at V and 3 bases at J, with 14 bases between the two ends. The CDR3: CASSPGRAVYEQYF. CDR3 coding DNA: TGTGCCAGCAGTCCCGGCAGGGCGGTCTACGAGCAGTACTTC.

The rearrangement joins TRBV18 to TRBJ2-7; 7 bases are shared with TRBD1. The V gene's germline CDR1 is KGHSH and CDR2 LQKENI. The V segment lost 4 bases and the J segment 0 bases; nucleotides outside the gene matches: 9. This CDR3 comprises 16 residues. The DNA of the CDR3 is TGTGCCAGCTCACTCCCCGGGACAGCGAGCTCCTACGAGCAGTACTTC. This codes for CASSLPGTASSYEQYF.

The J gene is TRBJ2-6, the V gene TRBV30; TRBD1 might be the D (5 bases). The CDR3 covers 16 residues. Trimming pared 4 bases from V and 2 bases from J, leaving 15 bases between. Germline CDR1 and CDR2: GTSNPN and SVGIG (reference sequence). The chain's CDR3 is CAWNSAGLPGANVLTF. Written as DNA, the CDR3 is TGTGCCTGGAACTCGGCAGGGCTCCCTGGGGCCAACGTCCTGACTTTC.